This is a list of T cell receptor beta chains from one sample in a study of T cell repertoires in cytomegalovirus infection. TCRdb passed the reads through MiXCR, listing each CDR3 protein once. This sample yields about 160,000 distinct CDR3 sequences, of which approximately 17% are seen a single time; 18% belongs to the top ten. Sequencing was performed on CD8+ T cells from PBMCs. These receptors were collected from a human donor in good health (CMV status not recorded). Some clones in this sample may be carry-over from other donors' samples. The CDR3 runs from the conserved cysteine through the conserved F or W. A D gene is named only where the DNA matches it firmly. The size of a clone is reported for some rows only, either as once, few or many, or as a class for expanded clones.

d_call j_call cdr3_length v_call clone_size cdr3_nt cdr3_aa
TRBD1 TRBJ2-2 16 TRBV7-8 NA TGTGCCAGCAGCTTTAGAACAGGGGGGCCCACCGGGGAGCTGTTTTTT CASSFRTGGPTGELFF
NA TRBJ2-7 13 TRBV6-1 NA TGTGCCAGCGACCAACAGGGCTCCTACGAGCAGTACTTC CASDQQGSYEQYF
NA TRBJ2-1 12 TRBV29-1 few TGCAGCGCTACTAAGGCTCCTAACGAGCAGTTCTTC CSATKAPNEQFF
NA TRBJ2-3 16 TRBV11-2 NA TGTGCCAGCAGCTTATCTCTAGAGGGGGATTCAGATACGCAGTATTTT CASSLSLEGDSDTQYF
NA TRBJ1-5 15 TRBV7-8 NA TGTGCCAGCAGCTTAGTCGGCAGGTTCAATCAGCCCCAGCATTTT CASSLVGRFNQPQHF
NA TRBJ2-7 12 TRBV20-1 few TGCAGTGCTAGAAAAAGCTCCTACGAGCAGTACTTC CSARKSSYEQYF
NA TRBJ2-5 15 TRBV7-6 few TGTGCCAGCAGCTTATATGTTGGGGACCAAGAGACCCAGTACTTC CASSLYVGDQETQYF
NA TRBJ1-4 13 TRBV7-6 NA TGTGCCAGCAGCTCCCAGACCTCTGAAAAACTGTTTTTT CASSSQTSEKLFF
TRBD1 TRBJ1-6 16 TRBV7-6 NA TGTGCCAGCAGCTCATCTAAAGCCATAGGGGGCCAAGTCCTCCACTTT CASSSSKAIGGQVLHF
NA TRBJ1-1 13 TRBV6-1 NA TGTGCCAGCAGTGAATGGGGTGCCAGTGAAGCTTTCTTT CASSEWGASEAFF
NA TRBJ1-3 13 TRBV20-1 NA TGCAGTGCTAGAGATAGGCCTGGAAACACCATATATTTT CSARDRPGNTIYF
TRBD1 TRBJ2-3 15 TRBV28 few TGTGCCAGCAGCCCCGGGACAGGGAATGCAGATACGCAGTATTTT CASSPGTGNADTQYF
NA TRBJ1-5 14 TRBV28 NA TGTGCCAGCAGTTTACACCAGGGAGTGCAGCCCCAGCATTTT CASSLHQGVQPQHF
NA TRBJ2-7 13 TRBV7-2 many TGTGCCAGCAGCCCGTGGGACGCCTACGAGCAGTACTTC CASSPWDAYEQYF
NA TRBJ2-4 15 TRBV7-8 NA TGTGCCAGCAGCCAGAGGGGGGGGCCCAAAAACATTCAGTACTTC CASSQRGGPKNIQYF
NA TRBJ2-7 12 TRBV7-8 NA TGTGCCAGCAGCAATGTGGGGAAAGAGCAGTACTTC CASSNVGKEQYF
NA TRBJ1-2 14 TRBV11-2 NA TGTGCCAGCACCTTGAATATCAGGAACGATGGCTACACCTTC CASTLNIRNDGYTF
NA TRBJ2-5 14 TRBV7-2 many TGTGCCAGCAGCTTAGGAACACTTCAAGAGACCCAGTACTTC CASSLGTLQETQYF
NA TRBJ2-4 19 TRBV7-2 few TGTGCCAGCAGCCCGCGTCCCGGGACATTAGTCCTAGCCAAAAACATTCAGTACTTC CASSPRPGTLVLAKNIQYF
TRBD2 TRBJ2-1 18 TRBV3-1 few TGTGCCAGCAGCCAGGCGGGGACTAGCGGCATCCGAGGGGATGAGCAGTTCTTC CASSQAGTSGIRGDEQFF
TRBD1 TRBJ1-5 15 TRBV6-2/TRBV6-3 NA TGTGCCAGCAGTCCCCGGGGGACAGGGAATCAGCCCCAGCATTTT CASSPRGTGNQPQHF
NA TRBJ1-1 14 TRBV7-8 many TGTGCCAGCAGCTTACGGGTGGGGGACACTGAAGCTTTCTTT CASSLRVGDTEAFF
NA TRBJ2-7 12 TRBV6-2/TRBV6-3 NA TGTGCCAGCAAGGATAGGTCCTACGAGCAGTACTTC CASKDRSYEQYF
NA TRBJ2-7 14 TRBV12-3/TRBV12-4 NA TGTGCCAGCAGTCGTCAGGGGCCTGGCTACGAGCAGTACTTC CASSRQGPGYEQYF
TRBD1 TRBJ2-1 15 TRBV11-2 few TGTGCCAGCAGCTCACCTTGGGACAGATACAATGAGCAGTTCTTC CASSSPWDRYNEQFF
NA TRBJ1-6 14 TRBV19 NA TGTGCCAGTATCGATCGGGGGTGGAATTCACCCCTCCACTTT CASIDRGWNSPLHF
NA TRBJ2-7 13 TRBV7-9 NA TGTGCCAGCAGCACAACAGCAAACTACGAGCAGTACTTC CASSTTANYEQYF
NA TRBJ1-2 14 TRBV20-1 NA TGCAGTGCTAGAGAATCAGGGGTAACCTATGGCTACACCTTC CSARESGVTYGYTF
TRBD1 TRBJ1-1 15 TRBV28 many TGTGCCAGCAGTTTCCCGCGGACAGGGAACACTGAAGCTTTCTTT CASSFPRTGNTEAFF
NA TRBJ2-2 15 TRBV12-5 NA TGTGCTAGTGGTTCTGGCGGAGGGGCAACCGGGGAGCTGTTTTTT CASGSGGGATGELFF
NA TRBJ1-1 16 TRBV4-1 NA TGCGCCAGCAGCCAAGATTCGGGAGGGACGAACACTGAAGCTTTCTTT CASSQDSGGTNTEAFF
NA TRBJ2-7 12 TRBV7-2 NA TGTGCCAGCAGCTTCGGAAACAGCGAGCAGTACTTC CASSFGNSEQYF
TRBD1 TRBJ1-1 12 TRBV29-1 NA TGCAGCGAAGACAGGGGTGGCACTGAAGCTTTCTTT CSEDRGGTEAFF
NA TRBJ1-4 15 TRBV7-9 NA TGTGCCAGCAGCCCCGGTCACACTTCTAATGAAAAACTGTTTTTT CASSPGHTSNEKLFF
TRBD1 TRBJ2-1 15 TRBV28 NA TGTGCCAGCAGACGCCGGGACAGGGGTGGCAATGAGCAGTTCTTC CASRRRDRGGNEQFF